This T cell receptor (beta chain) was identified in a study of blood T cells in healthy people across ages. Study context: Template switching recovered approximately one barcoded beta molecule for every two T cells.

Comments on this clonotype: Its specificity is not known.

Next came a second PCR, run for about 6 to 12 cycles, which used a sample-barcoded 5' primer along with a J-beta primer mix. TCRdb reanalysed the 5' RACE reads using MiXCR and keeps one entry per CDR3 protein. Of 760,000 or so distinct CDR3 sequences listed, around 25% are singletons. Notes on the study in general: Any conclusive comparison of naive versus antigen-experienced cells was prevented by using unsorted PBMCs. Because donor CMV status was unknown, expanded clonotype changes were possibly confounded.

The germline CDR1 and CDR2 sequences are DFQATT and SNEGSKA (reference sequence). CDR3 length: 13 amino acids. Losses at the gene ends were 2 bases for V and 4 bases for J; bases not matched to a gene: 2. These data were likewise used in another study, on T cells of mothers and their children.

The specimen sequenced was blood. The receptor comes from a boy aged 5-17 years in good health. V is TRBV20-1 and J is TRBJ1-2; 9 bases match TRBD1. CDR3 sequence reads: CSARTGGAYGYTF. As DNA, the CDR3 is TGCAGTGCTAGAACAGGGGGCGCCTATGGCTACACCTTC.